The next 21 T cell receptor beta chains were all read from a single sample in a study of T-cell reconstitution after alpha-beta-depleted transplantation in children. As it was prepared, the TCRbeta library received unique molecular identifiers. TCRdb re-analysed the PCR reads in MiXCR, keeping a single row per CDR3 protein. The sample has about 690,000 distinct CDR3 sequences, over 15% seen once. Sequenced here: PBMCs from the stem cell graft donor, sampled from the stem cell graft. The receptor source for this set is a human donor who donated a stem cell graft to a child with acute myeloid leukemia.

This clonotype has ten or more counts. The gene calls are TRBV15 and TRBJ1-1; D gene uncertain. The CDR3 covers 14 residues. CDR1 is LNHNV, CDR2 YYDKDF, per germline (reference sequence). V lost 4 bases and J lost 3, with 12 bases in between. The CDR3 sequence: CATSIRGQYTEAFF. In DNA, the CDR3 is TGTGCCACCAGCATCCGCGGGCAGTACACTGAAGCTTTCTTT.

The genes are TRBV7-9 and TRBJ1-2, with D tentatively TRBD1 (5 bases). From germline, CDR1 is SEHNR and CDR2 FQNEAQ (reference sequence). V lost 5 bases and J lost 3, with 16 bases in between. The CDR3 has 15 amino acids. The CDR3 sequence: CASSLGGDPDYGYTF. The CDR3, as DNA: TGTGCCAGCAGCCTGGGAGGGGATCCGGACTATGGCTACACCTTC.

This clonotype was counted between two and nine times. This chain links TRBV6-2 or TRBV6-3 with TRBJ1-6; D perhaps matches TRBD1 (5 bases). Germline assignment: CDR1 MNHEY and CDR2 SVGEGT. The CDR3 is made up of 15 amino acids. V was trimmed by 6 bases and J by 9 bases, leaving 18 bases between them. The CDR3 DNA reads as TGTGCCAGCAGCACCCGTCGGGGGGAGGGTTCACCCCTCCACTTT. The encoded protein is CASSTRRGEGSPLHF.

This clonotype was seen a handful of times. In DNA, the CDR3 is TGTGCTAGTGGTTTCGGGACCGACAATGAGCAGTTCTTC. Its protein product is CASGFGTDNEQFF. The chain uses TRBV12-5 and TRBJ2-1; the D gene could be TRBD1 or TRBD2 (5 bases each). Germline V gene data show CDR1 as LGHNT and CDR2 as FRNRAP. The V end was cut by 3 bases, the J end by 5 bases, with 8 bases between. The CDR3 extends over 13 amino acids.

Ten or more counts support this clonotype. The gene calls are TRBV20-1 and TRBJ1-1, with D hard to call. Deletions cut 6 bases from V and 9 bases from J, with 17 bases between. The CDR3 runs 12 residues. The germline CDR1 and CDR2 sequences are DFQATT and SNEGSKA (reference sequence). CDR3 residues: CSADAPGLKAFF. CDR3 nucleotides: TGCAGTGCAGACGCACCGGGTCTGAAAGCTTTCTTT.

This clonotype was found many times. The chain combines TRBV6-1 with TRBJ2-2, with D possibly being TRBD2 (5 bases). V lost 7 bases, J lost 6 bases, and 18 bases lay in between. The CDR3 runs to 15 residues. CDR1 is MNHNS and CDR2 is SASEGT in the germline V gene. CDR3 nucleotides: TGTGCCAGCACCGTCGGTTGGGGTAGCGCCGGGGAGCTGTTTTTT. It is translated as CASTVGWGSAGELFF.

This clonotype was observed at least ten times. This sequence joins TRBV20-1 and TRBJ2-3, with 7 bases lining up with TRBD2. Germline CDR1 is DFQATT and CDR2 is SNEGSKA (reference sequence). This CDR3 has 14 amino acids. V lost 6 bases to trimming and J lost 3 bases; unmatched junction nucleotides: 9. The CDR3 region is CSALAEPGTDTQYF. CDR3 sequence (DNA): TGCAGTGCCCTAGCGGAGCCAGGAACAGATACGCAGTATTTT.

V gene TRBV7-8 combines with J gene TRBJ2-7; 9 nucleotides line up with TRBD1. Germline assignment: CDR1 SGHVS and CDR2 FQNEAQ. The CDR3 has 16 residues. The ends lost 5 bases at V and 6 bases at J; junction bases unmatched: 14. CDR3 loop: CASSAYSGTGRAEQYF. CDR3 DNA sequence: TGTGCCAGCAGCGCCTATTCCGGGACAGGGAGAGCCGAGCAGTACTTC.

This clonotype came up many times. The chain joins TRBV20-1 to TRBJ2-3; D may correspond to TRBD1 or TRBD2 (5 bases each). V was clipped by 2 bases and J by 0 bases, with 12 bases between them. The V gene's germline CDR1 is DFQATT and CDR2 SNEGSKA (reference sequence). There are 15 residues in the CDR3. The CDR3 DNA reads as TGCAGTGCTAGACGGGGCGGAGCCAGCACAGATACGCAGTATTTT. As protein: CSARRGGASTDTQYF.

The rearrangement uses TRBV7-9 and TRBJ2-7; tentative D call: TRBD1 (6 bases). The CDR3 consists of 12 residues. Germline V gene sequence: CDR1 SEHNR, CDR2 FQNEAQ (reference sequence). Trimming removed 5 bases from V and 6 bases from J, with 11 bases in between. The CDR3 DNA sequence: TGTGCCAGCAGCACCGGGACAACCGAGCAGTACGTC. It encodes CASSTGTTEQYV.

The chain links TRBV20-1 to TRBJ2-3, with 8 bases identical to TRBD1. The germline V gene has CDR1 DFQATT and CDR2 SNEGSKA (reference sequence). The CDR3 is 11 amino acids. Trimming at V came to 6 bases and at J to 6 bases, leaving 2 bases not matched to a gene. In DNA form, the CDR3 reads TGCAGTGCCGACAGGGGTGATACGCAGTATTTT. Protein: CSADRGDTQYF.

The V call is TRBV20-1, the J call TRBJ1-3; a weak D match, TRBD1 (5 bases). The CDR3 consists of 13 residues. Germline CDR1 is DFQATT and CDR2 is SNEGSKA (reference sequence). The V end lost 3 bases, the J end lost 2 bases, and 8 bases lay between the germline ends. Written as DNA, the CDR3 is TGCAGTGCTAGGGGGACGACTGGAAACACCATATATTTT. It translates to CSARGTTGNTIYF.

This clonotype was seen a few times. This chain uses TRBV3-1 with TRBJ2-1, with TRBD2 identical over 14 bases. V lost 7 bases to trimming and J lost 9 bases; unmatched junction nucleotides: 8. CDR3 length: 15 amino acids. CDR1 is LGHDT, CDR2 YNNKEL, per germline (reference sequence). CDR3 loop: CASTQGLAGAGEQFF. In DNA, the CDR3 is TGTGCCAGCACCCAGGGACTAGCGGGGGCCGGTGAGCAGTTCTTC.

In this sample, this clonotype turned up many times. V is TRBV7-2 and J is TRBJ2-5; D perhaps matches TRBD1 (5 bases). The CDR3 contains 14 residues. Germline lookup yields CDR1 SGHTA and CDR2 FQGNSA. Trimming took off 5 bases at V and 1 base at J, with 11 bases between the two ends. In DNA form, the CDR3 reads TGTGCCAGCAGCCCCCGGACACTCCAAGAGACCCAGTACTTC. This sequence encodes CASSPRTLQETQYF.

The V and J genes are TRBV18 and TRBJ1-2; TRBD1 is a possible D gene (5 bases). Per germline, CDR1 KGHSH and CDR2 LQKENI. The CDR3 is made up of 17 amino acids. Deletions cut 3 bases from V and 6 bases from J, with 23 bases between. The CDR3 DNA sequence: TGTGCCAGCTCACCCATCGCTCCAGGGAGTCGACCTGATGGCTACACCTTC. It yields the protein CASSPIAPGSRPDGYTF.

This clonotype showed up many times. The V and J genes are TRBV5-6 and TRBJ1-1; D is undetermined. Per germline, CDR1 SGHDT and CDR2 YYEEEE. The V end was cut by 2 bases, the J end by 4 bases, with 18 bases between. The CDR3 has 16 amino acids. The CDR3 spells CASSLRRRPGGTEAFF. CDR3 sequence (DNA): TGTGCCAGCAGCTTAAGACGGCGCCCCGGAGGCACTGAAGCTTTCTTT.

The count of this clonotype is one. The rearrangement links TRBV7-2 to TRBJ2-1; 8 nucleotides line up with TRBD2. V lost 5 bases and J lost 9; bases outside the gene matches: 12. Germline V gene lookup returns CDR1 SGHTA and CDR2 FQGNSA. There are 15 residues in the CDR3. The CDR3 nucleotides are TGTGCCAGCAGCCCTAAATTTTCCGGGGGGGGTGAGCAGTTCTTC. This gives the protein CASSPKFSGGGEQFF. Drawing the rest from reference TRBV7-2 and TRBJ2-1, the complete variable domain is GAGVSQSPSNKVTEKGKDVELRCDPISGHTALYWYRQSLGQGLEFLIYFQGNSAPDKSGLPSDRFSAERTGGSVSTLTIQRTQQEDSAVYLCASSPKFSGGGEQFFGPGTRLTVL.

This clonotype was observed a few times. The rearrangement links TRBV20-1 to TRBJ1-1, with 9 positions matching TRBD1. This CDR3 is 15 amino acids long. V was pared by 3 bases and J by 5 bases, with 10 bases of the junction left unmatched. Germline V gene lookup returns CDR1 DFQATT and CDR2 SNEGSKA (reference sequence). CDR3: CSASRGTGLKTEAFF. The CDR3 bases are TGCAGTGCTAGTCGTGGGACAGGGTTAAAAACTGAAGCTTTCTTT.

This clonotype showed up just a few times. This chain joins TRBV15 and TRBJ1-5; D perhaps matches TRBD1 (5 bases). This CDR3 has 17 residues. The germline V gene encodes CDR1 LNHNV and CDR2 YYDKDF (reference sequence). V gave up 0 bases and J gave up 3 bases, with 15 bases separating them. Here the CDR3 reads CATSRDRQGLFNQPQHF. In DNA form, the CDR3 reads TGTGCCACCAGCAGAGATCGCCAGGGCCTTTTCAATCAGCCCCAGCATTTT.

This clonotype was seen at least ten times. The gene calls are TRBV15 and TRBJ1-1, with D hard to call. Trimming removed 5 bases at V and 3 bases at J, with 7 bases between. This CDR3 has 12 residues. Germline CDR1 reads LNHNV; CDR2 reads YYDKDF (reference sequence). The CDR3 region is CATSGGHTEAFF. CDR3 coding DNA: TGTGCCACCAGCGGCGGACACACTGAAGCTTTCTTT.

About this clonotype: A much larger clone differs from this one at a single base, so this may be a read error. The chain recombines TRBV7-6 with TRBJ2-4; perhaps TRBD2 as D (5 bases). Germline CDR1 reads SGHVS; CDR2 reads FNYEAQ. V lost 2 bases to trimming and J lost 3 bases, with 11 bases between them. The CDR3 has 15 amino acids. The CDR3 sequence is CASSLLPGGKNIQYF. In DNA, the CDR3 is TGTGCCAGCAGCTTACTGCCTGGAGGCAAAAACATTCAGTACTTC.